This T cell receptor beta chain was identified in a study of molecular identifiers for immune sequencing clone quantification. As previously described, bulk TCR libraries were made using listed TCR primers. MiXCR was run by TCRdb on the PCR reads, yielding one entry per CDR3 protein. The table has 85,000 to 120,000 distinct CDR3 sequences, 30% to 45% seen once. The authors gated naive CD8 T cells as CD8+CD4-CCR7+CD45RA+ for sorting. V lost 4 bases and J lost 4, with 17 bases in between. The length of the CDR3 is 16 residues. Germline-derived CDR1 and CDR2 are MGHRA and YSYEKL. Sequencing used naive CD8+ T cells from blood, with Jurkat cell RNA spiked in. The subset was: FACS-sorted CD8+CD4-CCR7+CD45RA+ naive T cells. The V call is TRBV4-1, the J call TRBJ2-1; tentatively, D is TRBD2 (5 bases). The source of this sequence is a human donor in good health. Some libraries in this study had Jurkat cell RNA spiked in. DNA for the CDR3: TGCGCCAGCAGCCTCGGAGCGGAGGCGAAATACAATGAGCAGTTCTTC. Protein product: CASSLGAEAKYNEQFF.